These T cell receptor beta chains were read from a single sample in a study of cytomegalovirus exposure and HLA in healthy donors. Clones were read by immunoSEQ multiplex PCR, and TCRdb kept only the in-frame ones, dropping some. The data hold approximately 58,000 clones, with about 94% observed a single time. The sample taken for sequencing was PBMCs. These receptors all come from a man between 18 and 29 years old in good health and CMV-seronegative. The CDR3 runs from the conserved cysteine through the conserved F or W. The D gene is left open where the match is weak. Clone sizes are given selectively: once, few, many, or a class where the clone is expanded.

clone size | J gene | V gene | D gene | CDR3 protein | CDR3 DNA
NA | TRBJ2-1 | TRBV9 | TRBD2 | CASSVSGTSPNEQFF | TGTGCCAGCAGCGTATCCGGGACTAGCCCCAATGAGCAGTTCTTC
NA | TRBJ2-2 | TRBV25-1 | NA | CASSDEGYGELFF | TGTGCCAGCAGTGACGAGGGTTACGGGGAGCTGTTTTTT
NA | TRBJ2-2 | TRBV6-5 | NA | CASSYEGGIAGELFF | TGTGCCAGCAGTTACGAGGGGGGGATAGCCGGGGAGCTGTTTTTT
NA | TRBJ1-4 | TRBV28 | NA | CASSQTGSNEKLFF | TGTGCCAGCAGCCAGACAGGATCTAATGAAAAACTGTTTTTT
NA | TRBJ2-1 | TRBV4-3 | TRBD2 | CASSQTSGSYNEQFF | TGCGCCAGCAGCCAAACTAGCGGCTCCTACAATGAGCAGTTCTTC
NA | TRBJ1-1 | TRBV7-3 | NA | CASSLTVLGEAFF | TGTGCCAGCAGCTTAACAGTATTGGGCGAAGCTTTCTTT
NA | TRBJ1-1 | TRBV28 | NA | CASTKGVGEAFF | TGTGCCAGCACCAAGGGGGTGGGTGAAGCTTTCTTT
NA | TRBJ2-3 | TRBV5-1 | NA | CASSLGGTGSDTQYF | TGCGCCAGCAGCTTGGGGGGAACGGGATCGGATACGCAGTATTTT
NA | TRBJ2-3 | TRBV19 | TRBD1 | CASSTQGATDTQYF | TGTGCCAGTAGTACACAGGGGGCAACAGATACGCAGTATTTT
NA | TRBJ2-7 | TRBV11-3 | TRBD2 | CASSLGGSIAAREQYF | TGTGCCAGCAGCTTAGGCGGGAGTATTGCCGCGAGGGAGCAGTACTTC
NA | TRBJ1-1 | TRBV11-2 | NA | CASSLSLDSEAFF | TGTGCCAGCAGCTTATCCCTCGACAGTGAAGCTTTCTTT
NA | TRBJ1-3 | TRBV11-2 | NA | CASSLGQGDPSGNTIYF | TGTGCCAGCAGCTTAGGCCAGGGTGATCCCTCTGGAAACACCATATATTTT
NA | TRBJ2-7 | TRBV5-1 | NA | CASSPGYEQYF | TGCGCCAGCAGCCCGGGGTACGAGCAGTACTTC
NA | TRBJ1-1 | TRBV27 | TRBD1 | CASTGQGYTEAFF | TGTGCCAGCACGGGACAGGGGTACACTGAAGCTTTCTTT
NA | TRBJ1-1 | TRBV5-1 | NA | CASSSSGMMNTEAFF | TGCGCCAGCAGTTCTTCAGGGATGATGAACACTGAAGCTTTCTTT
NA | TRBJ1-3 | TRBV7-2 | NA | CASSLNRAGNTIYF | TGTGCCAGCAGCTTAAACAGGGCTGGAAACACCATATATTTT
NA | TRBJ1-5 | TRBV7-8 | NA | CASSSAGVGQPQHF | TGTGCCAGCAGCTCTGCCGGAGTAGGTCAGCCCCAGCATTTT
NA | TRBJ1-2 | TRBV28 | NA | CASSPWTSNYGYTF | TGTGCCAGCAGTCCCTGGACATCCAACTATGGCTACACCTTC
NA | TRBJ1-2 | TRBV5-1 | TRBD1 | CASSFDRAGRDGYTF | TGCGCCAGCAGCTTCGACAGGGCTGGGAGAGATGGCTACACCTTC
NA | TRBJ2-3 | TRBV11-2 | NA | CASSPRLDADTQYF | TGTGCCAGCAGCCCCCGACTAGACGCAGATACGCAGTATTTT
NA | TRBJ2-5 | TRBV5-1 | NA | CASSLSQGETQYF | TGCGCCAGCAGCTTGTCACAGGGAGAGACCCAGTACTTC
once | TRBJ1-1 | TRBV25-1 | NA | CASSVNSVVRGMNTEAFF | TGTGCCAGCAGTGTTAACTCTGTTGTCAGGGGAATGAACACTGAAGCTTTCTTT
NA | TRBJ1-5 | TRBV30 | NA | CAWAPGDQPQHF | TGTGCCTGGGCACCAGGGGATCAGCCCCAGCATTTT
NA | TRBJ2-3 | TRBV6-5 | TRBD2 | CATRPGLAPGDTQYF | TGTGCCACCCGACCGGGACTAGCACCGGGAGATACGCAGTATTTT
NA | TRBJ1-5 | TRBV6-1 | TRBD1 | CASSEAPAGGNQPQHF | TGTGCCAGCAGTGAAGCTCCCGCAGGGGGGAATCAGCCCCAGCATTTT
NA | TRBJ1-1 | TRBV7-2 | NA | CASSLASGQNTEAFF | TGTGCCAGCAGCTTAGCGTCAGGACAAAACACTGAAGCTTTCTTT
NA | TRBJ1-2 | TRBV6-1 | TRBD1 | CASSDNLEPGTGVGGYTF | TGTGCCAGCAGTGACAACCTAGAACCCGGGACAGGGGTTGGTGGCTACACCTTC
NA | TRBJ1-2 | TRBV10-3 | TRBD1 | CAISGTGEVGYTF | TGTGCCATCAGTGGGACAGGGGAGGTCGGCTACACCTTC